These 27 T cell receptor beta chains share one sample of origin, sequenced in a study of CD8+CD57+ T cells in acquired aplastic anemia. The template for TCR beta VDJ and CDR3 sequence profiling was genomic DNA. TCRdb analysed the reads with MiXCR anew, one entry per CDR3 protein. The profile shows about 170,000 distinct CDR3 sequences, just under 65% of them singletons. The source material was sorted CD4+, CD8+, or CD8+CD57+ T cells (not recorded which) from PBMCs. These receptors originate from a human donor in good health.

The rearrangement joins TRBV19 to TRBJ2-7; no definite D call. V was cut by 3 bases and J by 3 bases, with 12 bases left in between. Per the germline V gene, CDR1 is LNHDA and CDR2 is SQIVND (reference sequence). There are 14 residues in the CDR3. The CDR3 loop reads CASSISGESYEQYF. Here the CDR3 DNA reads TGTGCCAGTAGTATCTCAGGCGAGAGCTACGAGCAGTACTTC. Full variable domain (rest looked up from reference TRBV19 and TRBJ2-7): DGGITQSPKYLFRKEGQNVTLSCEQNLNHDAMYWYRQDPGQGLRLIYYSQIVNDFQKGDIAEGYSVSREKKESFPLTVTSAQKNPTAFYLCASSISGESYEQYFGPGTRLTVT.

V and J are TRBV29-1 and TRBJ2-1; TRBD2 is a possible D gene (6 bases). CDR1 SQVTM and CDR2 ANQGSEA come from the germline V gene. V was trimmed by 6 bases and J by 4 bases, leaving 10 bases between them. The CDR3 spans 12 residues. The CDR3 sequence is CSVEAGYNEQFF. CDR3 sequence (DNA): TGCAGCGTGGAGGCGGGGTACAATGAGCAGTTCTTC.

This clonotype was recorded at least ten times. The rearrangement joins TRBV19 to TRBJ1-1; D possibly corresponds to TRBD1 (5 bases). Germline V lookup: CDR1 LNHDA, CDR2 SQIVND (reference sequence). V lost 3 bases to trimming and J lost 12 bases, with 20 bases between them. This CDR3 is built from 14 residues. CDR3 region: CASSILGAGYATFF. CDR3 coding DNA: TGTGCCAGTAGTATCCTGGGAGCAGGGTACGCGACTTTCTTT.

This clonotype was picked up a small number of times. The chain is built from TRBV10-3 and TRBJ1-4, with a possible D match to TRBD1 (5 bases). V was cut by 3 bases and J by 8 bases, with 10 bases left in between. CDR1 and CDR2 from the germline V gene are ENHRY and SYGVKD. The CDR3 has 13 residues. The CDR3: CAISEGVGEKLFF. As DNA, the CDR3 is TGTGCCATCAGTGAAGGGGTCGGGGAAAAACTGTTTTTT.

This clonotype appeared many times. The V call is TRBV3-1, the J call TRBJ1-2, with 7 bases identical to TRBD1. V lost 3 bases, J lost 3 bases, and 7 bases stayed unmatched. Germline V gene lookup returns CDR1 LGHDT and CDR2 YNNKEL (reference sequence). This CDR3 has 15 amino acids. The CDR3 reads CASSHRDSHYYGYTF. CDR3 DNA: TGTGCCAGCAGCCACCGGGACAGCCACTACTATGGCTACACCTTC.

The rearrangement links TRBV27 to TRBJ2-1; D may be TRBD1 (5 bases). V shed 2 bases and J shed 9 bases, with 11 bases lying between them. The CDR3 sequence is 13 residues long. Germline lookup yields CDR1 MNHEY and CDR2 SMNVEV (reference sequence). CDR3 sequence: CASSLGAVREQFF. The CDR3 DNA sequence: TGTGCCAGCAGTTTAGGGGCTGTCCGTGAGCAGTTCTTC.

This rearrangement joins TRBV24-1 to TRBJ1-6; D unclear. The CDR3 is made up of 15 amino acids. The V gene lost 4 bases and the J gene lost 5 bases, with 11 bases spanning the gap. Per germline, CDR1 KGHDR and CDR2 SFDVKD. The DNA for the CDR3 is TGTGCCACCAGTGACGGTACACGCGATAATTCACCCCTCCACTTT. It yields the protein CATSDGTRDNSPLHF.

Comment on this clonotype: Here the CDR3 omits its conserved ending phenylalanine or tryptophan, so a read error is the likely source. The genes are TRBV2 and TRBJ1-1; weak D call: TRBD1 (5 bases). CDR1 SNHLY and CDR2 FYNNEI come from the germline V gene. This CDR3 spans 11 amino acids. CDR3 protein: CASSVGTGAFL. The CDR3 DNA sequence: TGTGCCAGCAGTGTAGGGACTGGAGCTTTCCTT.

The rearrangement uses TRBV7-3 and TRBJ2-1; D ambiguous. The CDR3 consists of 16 residues. V shed 1 base and J shed 2 bases, with 12 bases lying between them. Per the germline V gene, CDR1 is SGHTA and CDR2 is FQGTGA. This chain's CDR3 is CASSLKGLAAYNEQFF. In nucleotides, the CDR3 is TGTGCCAGCAGCTTAAAGGGTCTGGCGGCCTACAATGAGCAGTTCTTC.

The V call is TRBV10-3, the J call TRBJ1-5; weak D call: TRBD1 (5 bases). CDR1 and CDR2 (germline): ENHRY, SYGVKD. Trimming removed 8 bases from V and 4 bases from J, with 12 bases in between. CDR3 length: 13 amino acids. The CDR3 loop is CAIGWGDNQPQHF. The DNA of the CDR3 is TGTGCCATCGGTTGGGGGGATAATCAGCCCCAGCATTTT.

The chain is built from TRBV9 and TRBJ2-3; D perhaps matches TRBD2 (7 bases). From germline, CDR1 is SGDLS and CDR2 YYNGEE. This CDR3 is built from 15 residues. V lost 0 bases and J 3 bases, leaving 11 bases between the germline ends. CDR3 amino acids: CASSVARGGTDTQYF. The CDR3 DNA reads TGTGCCAGCAGCGTAGCAAGGGGGGGGACAGATACGCAGTATTTT.

The chain links TRBV19 to TRBJ1-1; 7 nucleotides match TRBD1. Germline V gene lookup returns CDR1 LNHDA and CDR2 SQIVND (reference sequence). V was pared by 7 bases and J by 4 bases, with 21 bases of the junction left unmatched. The CDR3 extends over 18 amino acids. The CDR3: CASTPGGLRGTGGTEAFF. The CDR3 region has the DNA TGTGCCAGTACCCCAGGGGGGCTCCGCGGAACCGGTGGCACTGAAGCTTTCTTT.

This clonotype was detected many times. The chain couples TRBV4-3 to TRBJ1-1, with a tentative D call TRBD1 (6 bases). Trimming stripped 4 bases from V and 6 bases from J, with 15 bases between. Germline V gives CDR1 LGHNA, CDR2 YSLEER. The CDR3 runs 14 residues. CDR3 sequence reads: CASSPYLGGPEAFF. DNA of the CDR3: TGCGCCAGCAGCCCCTACCTGGGGGGGCCTGAAGCTTTCTTT.

This chain uses TRBV29-1 with TRBJ1-1; the match to TRBD1 covers 10 bases. The CDR3 extends over 13 amino acids. Germline CDR1 reads SQVTM; CDR2 reads ANQGSEA. The trim removed 7 bases at V and 3 bases at J, leaving 5 bases unmatched. The CDR3 nucleotides read TGCAGCGATTGGGACAGGGGCGACACTGAAGCTTTCTTT. This codes for CSDWDRGDTEAFF.

This clonotype was found a few times. The V call is TRBV20-1, the J call TRBJ1-1, with D possibly being TRBD1 (6 bases). V was clipped by 3 bases and J by 4 bases, with 9 bases between them. Germline CDR1 DFQATT, CDR2 SNEGSKA (reference sequence). The length of the CDR3 is 12 residues. CDR3 region: CSASEGGTEAFF. As DNA, the CDR3 is TGCAGTGCTAGCGAAGGGGGCACTGAAGCTTTCTTT.

The chain couples TRBV6-5 to TRBJ1-2; D may be TRBD1 (6 bases). CDR3 length: 12 amino acids. Germline loops: CDR1 MNHEY, CDR2 SVGAGI. The ends were cut back, 5 bases at V and 7 bases at J, with 11 bases in the middle. CDR3 DNA: TGTGCCAGCAGTGGACGCAGGGGTGGCTACACCTTC. This encodes CASSGRRGGYTF.

CDR3 in DNA: TGTGCCACCAGTGCCCGGCCGGGGCGGGTTGGCGCAGATACGCAGTATTTT. This gives the protein CATSARPGRVGADTQYF. This chain uses TRBV24-1 with TRBJ2-3, with D perhaps matching TRBD1 or TRBD2 (5 bases each). CDR3 length: 17 residues. The germline V and J ends were trimmed by 5 bases and 4 bases, with 21 bases remaining between them. In germline, CDR1 is KGHDR, CDR2 SFDVKD.

This clonotype was seen at least ten times. The genes are TRBV2 and TRBJ2-1; 12 bases fit TRBD2. There are 20 residues in the CDR3. V was clipped by 4 bases and J by 0 bases; unmatched bases: 13. The germline V gene encodes CDR1 SNHLY and CDR2 FYNNEI. This CDR3 is CASSVPTSGRMPSSYNEQFF. DNA of the CDR3: TGTGCCAGCAGTGTCCCGACTAGCGGGAGAATGCCAAGCTCCTACAATGAGCAGTTCTTC.

In regard to this clonotype: Since no conserved phenylalanine or tryptophan closes the CDR3, a read error is the likely cause. The DNA is left out, because the CDR3 cannot be placed on it with certainty; the CDR3 is given as TCRdb lists it. V gene TRBV14 combines with J gene TRBJ1-4; the tabulated D call, TRBD1, remains unverified against the DNA. Both ends counted, the CDR3 spans 13 residues. Germline CDR1 SGHDN, CDR2 FVKESK. The CDR3 loop is CASSQDTRDLSIL.

The rearrangement links TRBV2 to TRBJ1-3; tentatively, D is TRBD1 (5 bases). Trimming shortened V by 1 base and J by 4 bases, and 14 bases separated the two germline ends. Germline values: CDR1 SNHLY, CDR2 FYNNEI. The CDR3 length is 16 residues. Here the CDR3 DNA reads TGTGCCAGCAGTGAAGGGGCGGAGGGGTTGGGAAACACCATATATTTT. Amino acid sequence: CASSEGAEGLGNTIYF. Complete variable domain (other parts from reference TRBV2 and TRBJ1-3): EPEVTQTPSHQVTQMGQEVILRCVPISNHLYFYWYRQILGQKVEFLVSFYNNEISEKSEIFDDQFSVERPDGSNFTLKIRSTKLEDSAMYFCASSEGAEGLGNTIYFGEGSWLTVV.

V is TRBV20-1 and J is TRBJ1-4, with TRBD1 matching over 7 bases. Germline V lookup: CDR1 DFQATT, CDR2 SNEGSKA (reference sequence). The V and J ends lost 6 bases and 8 bases, in that order; junction bases with no gene match: 12. This CDR3 is built from 14 residues. CDR3 sequence (DNA): TGCAGTGCAATAATGACAGGGACCAAGGAAAAACTGTTTTTT. It translates to CSAIMTGTKEKLFF.

This clonotype was observed a few times. The CDR3 region has the DNA TGTGCCACCCAGGGGGACTCCTACGAGCAGTACTTC. Residues: CATQGDSYEQYF. This chain joins TRBV24-1 and TRBJ2-7; 7 nucleotides align to TRBD1. Germline CDR1 and CDR2: KGHDR and SFDVKD. The trim removed 9 bases at V and 0 bases at J, leaving 1 base unmatched. This CDR3 has 12 amino acids.

CDR3 bases: TGCGCCAGCAGCCCTTACTCGGGAGAGGAGAGCGAGCAGTACTTC. Protein sequence: CASSPYSGEESEQYF. V and J are TRBV5-1 and TRBJ2-7, with a possible D match to TRBD2 (6 bases). V lost 4 bases and J lost 6, with 20 bases in between. This CDR3 contains 15 residues. Germline CDR1 SGHRS, CDR2 YFSETQ.

The chain is built from TRBV7-3 and TRBJ2-7; tentative D call: TRBD2 (5 bases). CDR1 is SGHTA, CDR2 FQGTGA, per germline. The CDR3 has 12 residues. Trimming left V 4 bases short and J 7 bases short, with 11 bases between. CDR3 residues: CASSSETGEQYF. CDR3 bases: TGTGCCAGCAGCTCCGAGACGGGGGAGCAGTACTTC. Complete variable domain (other parts from reference TRBV7-3 and TRBJ2-7): GAGVSQTPSNKVTEKGKYVELRCDPISGHTALYWYRQSLGQGPEFLIYFQGTGAADDSGLPNDRFFAVRPEGSVSTLKIQRTERGDSAVYLCASSSETGEQYFGPGTRLTVT.

The chain joins TRBV29-1 to TRBJ1-2; 7 bases fit TRBD1. Germline-derived CDR1 and CDR2 are SQVTM and ANQGSEA. The CDR3 has 14 amino acids. With 0 bases clipped from V and 1 base from J, the junction kept 2 bases outside the gene matches. CDR3 in DNA: TGCAGCGTTGAAGACAACAGGGGTAACTATGGCTACACCTTC. Residues: CSVEDNRGNYGYTF.

The rearrangement uses TRBV24-1 and TRBJ2-3, with TRBD1 matching over 8 bases. The length of the CDR3 is 16 residues. CDR1 is KGHDR, CDR2 SFDVKD, per germline. The V and J ends lost 3 bases and 3 bases, in that order; junction bases with no gene match: 7. The CDR3 nucleotides are TGTGCCACCAGTGATCCCGGGACAGGCGCTACAGATACGCAGTATTTT. It is translated as CATSDPGTGATDTQYF.

V gene TRBV2 combines with J gene TRBJ1-3; the D gene is possibly TRBD1 (5 bases). CDR1 is SNHLY, CDR2 FYNNEI, per germline. This CDR3 has 14 amino acids. Trimming shortened V by 8 bases and J by 4 bases, and 15 bases separated the two germline ends. This CDR3 is CASGGGAVGNTIYF. In nucleotides, the CDR3 is TGTGCCAGCGGAGGAGGGGCGGTAGGAAACACCATATATTTT.